The source of this T cell receptor (beta chain) is a study of graft-versus-host responses after intestinal transplantation. Study context: Among the recipients, transplants were multivisceral, liver-intestinal, or isolated intestinal. The whole recipient group had anti-thymocyte globulin induction followed by tacrolimus and steroids for three to four years.

Notes on this clone: Its antigen is not known.

Method: immunoSEQ multiplex PCR; TCRdb's copy keeps in-frame clones and lacks some. The sample carries 90,000 to 150,000 clones, around 93% recorded once. Study-wide results and limits: GvH clones were identified in recipient marrow, with some first appearing in ileum or blood.

CDR1 is MRHNA and CDR2 is SNTAGT in the germline V gene. V was shortened by 0 bases and J by 6 bases, with 14 bases between the two germline ends. This CDR3 spans 15 amino acids. The sequence was obtained from a human donor who received an intestinal transplant. The V gene is TRBV6-4, the J gene TRBJ1-2, with a weak D call TRBD1 (5 bases). The specimen was unstimulated CD4+ T cells sorted from spleen or lymph node cells, collected before intestinal transplant. As DNA, the CDR3 is TGTGCCAGCAGTGACTCGATCGTCGGACACGATGGCTACACCTTC. Translated: CASSDSIVGHDGYTF.